A selection of T cell receptor beta chains follows, all from one sample in a study of Ad26.COV2.S vaccination and SARS-CoV-2 variants. Assay: immunoSEQ multiplex PCR; the TCRdb copy retains only in-frame clones and omits some. The sample lists approximately 340,000 clones; roughly 94% were seen once. The sequencing here drew on peripheral blood, taken after recovery from COVID-19. Every receptor here comes from a human donor who had recovered from COVID-19. Both conserved end residues are part of each CDR3. The D gene is left open where the match is weak. Rows may omit the clone size; those that give it use once, few, many or a size class.

NA	TRBJ1-2	TRBV7-2	NA	TGTGCCAGCAGCTTAGAATCAGGGGATGTCTATGGCTACACCTTC	CASSLESGDVYGYTF
NA	TRBJ2-1	TRBV6-6	TRBD2	TGTGCCAGCAGTTCTCGACTAGCGGGGGGATACAATGAGCAGTTCTTC	CASSSRLAGGYNEQFF
NA	TRBJ1-2	TRBV6-6	NA	TGTGCCAGCAGTTCCGACAGGACCTATGGCTACACCTTC	CASSSDRTYGYTF
NA	TRBJ2-7	TRBV6-2/TRBV6-3	NA	TGTGCCAGCAGTTACGGGGCGATGGGGGCTTACGAGCAGTACTTC	CASSYGAMGAYEQYF
NA	TRBJ1-2	TRBV5-6	TRBD1	TGTGCCAGCAGCTCTGTAAGACAGGGCTGGGGCTACACCTTC	CASSSVRQGWGYTF
NA	TRBJ2-1	TRBV7-9	TRBD2	TGTGCCAGCAGCTTAGGGACTAGCGACTACAATGAGCAGTTCTTC	CASSLGTSDYNEQFF
NA	TRBJ1-2	TRBV19	NA	TGTGCCAGTAGTTGGGCCTACTATGGCTACACCTTC	CASSWAYYGYTF
NA	TRBJ2-2	TRBV13	NA	TGTGCCAGCAGCTTAGTCACTATTGGGGAGCTGTTTTTT	CASSLVTIGELFF
NA	TRBJ2-1	TRBV6-5	NA	TGTGCCAGCAGGGAGATAGGGTACAATGAGCAGTTCTTC	CASREIGYNEQFF
NA	TRBJ1-6	TRBV6-5	NA	TGTGCCAGCAGTTACTCTCTCCAGGTAGCCTATTCACCCCTCCACTTT	CASSYSLQVAYSPLHF
once	TRBJ2-2	TRBV2	NA	TGTGCCAGCAGACCCGGGACTCCGGGGGACACCGGGGAGCTGTTTTTT	CASRPGTPGDTGELFF
NA	TRBJ1-1	TRBV19	TRBD1	TGTGCCAGTAGTACACGGACAGGGGTCGCTGAAGCTTTCTTT	CASSTRTGVAEAFF
NA	TRBJ2-1	TRBV9	NA	TGTGCCAGCAGCCCCCGGCCTATGAGCGATGAGCAGTTCTTC	CASSPRPMSDEQFF
NA	TRBJ1-4	TRBV5-1	NA	TGCGCCAGCAGGTCTACGGCTGGCGAAAAACTGTTTTTT	CASRSTAGEKLFF
NA	TRBJ1-2	TRBV5-3	NA	TGTGCCAGAAGCTTAGCCAGGTTTCGGGAAGATGGCTACACCTTC	CARSLARFREDGYTF
NA	TRBJ2-7	TRBV6-5	TRBD2	TGTGCCAGCAGTTACCGCCCTAGCGGGGGACCCTACGAGCAGTACTTC	CASSYRPSGGPYEQYF
NA	TRBJ1-4	TRBV11-2	TRBD1	TGTGCCAGCAGCCTCCCGGGACAGGGTATAAGGGAAAAACTGTTTTTT	CASSLPGQGIREKLFF
NA	TRBJ1-2	TRBV25-1	NA	TGTGCCAGCAGTGAGTTGGGGGGGGTCAAGGATGGCTACACCTTC	CASSELGGVKDGYTF
few	TRBJ1-3	TRBV5-1	NA	TGCGCCAGCAGCTTTGGTGGTCGGAGAAACACCATATATTTT	CASSFGGRRNTIYF
once	TRBJ1-1	TRBV14	TRBD1	TGTGCCAGCAGCCAAGGACAGGGGATCTTCACTGAAGCTTTCTTT	CASSQGQGIFTEAFF
once	TRBJ2-3	TRBV3-1/TRBV3-2	NA	TGTGCCAGCAGCCCCAATGCAGGGGCCGCTTCAGATACGCAGTATTTT	CASSPNAGAASDTQYF
NA	TRBJ2-5	TRBV5-6	TRBD1	TGTGCCAGCACCCCGGGACAGGGGGCCCGAGAGACCCAGTACTTC	CASTPGQGARETQYF
NA	TRBJ1-2	TRBV19	NA	TGTGCCAGTAGTGGGACGGGGGCGTCTTATGGCTACACCTTC	CASSGTGASYGYTF
NA	TRBJ1-1	TRBV11-2	NA	TGTGCCAGCAGCTTAGCGGTAAACACTGAAGCTTTCTTT	CASSLAVNTEAFF
NA	TRBJ1-1	TRBV5-1	NA	TGCGCCAGCAGCCCGGTGGGGGCGACGAACACTGAAGCTTTCTTT	CASSPVGATNTEAFF
NA	TRBJ2-3	TRBV29-1	TRBD2	TGCAGCGTCTCCACCGGGACTAGCGATGTGGATACGCAGTATTTT	CSVSTGTSDVDTQYF
NA	TRBJ1-1	TRBV5-1	NA	TGCGCCAGCAGCTTGAACACTGAAGCTTTCTTT	CASSLNTEAFF
NA	TRBJ1-1	TRBV11-2	NA	TGTGCCAGCAGCTTAGTCCAGCCCACTGAAGCTTTCTTT	CASSLVQPTEAFF
few	TRBJ1-2	TRBV3-1/TRBV3-2	NA	TGTGCCAGCAGCCCCTACACCTACTATGGCTACACCTTC	CASSPYTYYGYTF
NA	TRBJ1-2	TRBV4-1	TRBD1	TGCGCCAGCAGCCAACAGGGACAGGGGCTTCTTGGCTACACCTTC	CASSQQGQGLLGYTF
few	TRBJ2-3	TRBV14	TRBD2	TGTGCCAGCAGCCGGGGGGGGAACACAGATACGCAGTATTTT	CASSRGGNTDTQYF
NA	TRBJ1-2	TRBV20-1	NA	TGCAGTGCTAGTGCGGGGAACTATGGCTACACCTTC	CSASAGNYGYTF
NA	TRBJ2-1	TRBV10-2	NA	TGCGCCAGCAGTGTCGGGGGTTCGAATGAGCAGTTCTTC	CASSVGGSNEQFF
NA	TRBJ1-1	TRBV29-1	NA	TGCAGCGTTGATTCCGGGGCCTACATGAACACTGAAGCTTTCTTT	CSVDSGAYMNTEAFF
NA	TRBJ1-4	TRBV5-1	NA	TGCGCCAGCAGCTTAGGCAATAGCCTAACTAATGAAAAACTGTTTTTT	CASSLGNSLTNEKLFF
NA	TRBJ2-1	TRBV3-1/TRBV3-2	NA	TGTGCCAGCAGCCCCAGGACGCAAGAGCAGTTCTTC	CASSPRTQEQFF
NA	TRBJ2-7	TRBV6-5	TRBD1	TGTGCCAGCAGCTCTACAGGGGGAATATACGAGCAGTACTTC	CASSSTGGIYEQYF
NA	TRBJ1-2	TRBV5-4	NA	TGTGCCAGCAGCAAGAGAACTAACTATGGCTACACCTTC	CASSKRTNYGYTF
NA	TRBJ1-1	TRBV2	TRBD1	TGTGCCAGCAGCCAGAGGGACAGGGGGCTTGGCACTGAAGCTTTCTTT	CASSQRDRGLGTEAFF
once	TRBJ2-7	TRBV10-1	NA	TGCGCCAGCAGTCCAAATTACAGGGACGAGCAGTACTTC	CASSPNYRDEQYF
NA	TRBJ1-2	TRBV13	NA	TGTGCCAGCAGCCCGGGGCCCCGAAAAACAGTTAACTATGGCTACACCTTC	CASSPGPRKTVNYGYTF
NA	TRBJ1-2	TRBV27	NA	TGTGCCAGCAGTTTGGGTGGGAGGGGTAACTATGGCTACACCTTC	CASSLGGRGNYGYTF
NA	TRBJ1-1	TRBV5-5	NA	TGTGCCAGCAGCCAGGACAGTTACACTGAAGCTTTCTTT	CASSQDSYTEAFF